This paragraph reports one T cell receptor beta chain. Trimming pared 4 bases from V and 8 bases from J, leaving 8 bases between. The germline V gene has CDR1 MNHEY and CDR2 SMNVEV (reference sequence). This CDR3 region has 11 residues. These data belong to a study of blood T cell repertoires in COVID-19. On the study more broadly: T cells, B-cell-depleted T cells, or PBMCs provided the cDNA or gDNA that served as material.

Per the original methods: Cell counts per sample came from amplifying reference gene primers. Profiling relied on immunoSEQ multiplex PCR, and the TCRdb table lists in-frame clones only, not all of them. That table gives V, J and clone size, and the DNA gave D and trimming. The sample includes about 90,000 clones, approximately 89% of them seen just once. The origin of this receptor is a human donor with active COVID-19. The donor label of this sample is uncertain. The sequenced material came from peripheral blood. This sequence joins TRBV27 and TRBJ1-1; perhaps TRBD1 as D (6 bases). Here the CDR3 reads CASSSGTEAFF. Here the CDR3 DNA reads TGTGCCAGCAGTTCCGGGACAGAAGCTTTCTTT.